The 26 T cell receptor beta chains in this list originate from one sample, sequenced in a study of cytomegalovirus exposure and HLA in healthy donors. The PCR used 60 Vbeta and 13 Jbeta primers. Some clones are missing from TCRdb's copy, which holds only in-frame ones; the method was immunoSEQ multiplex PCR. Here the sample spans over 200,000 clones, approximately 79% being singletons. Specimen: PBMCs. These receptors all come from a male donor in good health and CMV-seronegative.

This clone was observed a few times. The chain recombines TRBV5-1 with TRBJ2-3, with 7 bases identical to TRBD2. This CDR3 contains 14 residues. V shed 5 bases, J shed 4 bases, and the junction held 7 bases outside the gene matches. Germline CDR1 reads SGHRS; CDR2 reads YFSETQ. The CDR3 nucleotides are TGCGCCAGCAGTGGGTTGGGAGGGGCAGATACGCAGTATTTT. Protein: CASSGLGGADTQYF.

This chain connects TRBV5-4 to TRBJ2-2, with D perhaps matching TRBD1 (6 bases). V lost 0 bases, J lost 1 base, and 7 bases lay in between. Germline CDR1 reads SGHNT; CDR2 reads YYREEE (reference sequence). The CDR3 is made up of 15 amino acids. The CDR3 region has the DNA TGTGCCAGCAGCTTGGGCAGGGGGAACACCGGGGAGCTGTTTTTT. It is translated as CASSLGRGNTGELFF.

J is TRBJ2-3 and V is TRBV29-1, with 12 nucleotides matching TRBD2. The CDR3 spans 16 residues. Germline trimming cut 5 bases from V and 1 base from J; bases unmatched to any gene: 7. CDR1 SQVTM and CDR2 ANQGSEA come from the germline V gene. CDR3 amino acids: CSVQGGLAGRTDTQYF. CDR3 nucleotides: TGCAGCGTTCAAGGGGGACTAGCGGGCCGCACAGATACGCAGTATTTT.

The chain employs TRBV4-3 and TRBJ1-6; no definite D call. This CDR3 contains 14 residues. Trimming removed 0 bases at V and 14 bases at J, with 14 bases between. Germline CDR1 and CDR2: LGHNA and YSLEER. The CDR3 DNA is TGCGCCAGCAGCCAAGATTCTGTCCAGTCAGCCCTCCACTTT. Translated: CASSQDSVQSALHF.

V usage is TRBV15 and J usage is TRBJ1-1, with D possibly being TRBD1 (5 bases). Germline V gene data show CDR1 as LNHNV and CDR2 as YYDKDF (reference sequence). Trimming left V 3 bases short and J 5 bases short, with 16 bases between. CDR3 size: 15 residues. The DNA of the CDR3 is TGTGCCACCAGCAGGGGGGGTTCCGGGGGGACTGAAGCTTTCTTT. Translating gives CATSRGGSGGTEAFF.

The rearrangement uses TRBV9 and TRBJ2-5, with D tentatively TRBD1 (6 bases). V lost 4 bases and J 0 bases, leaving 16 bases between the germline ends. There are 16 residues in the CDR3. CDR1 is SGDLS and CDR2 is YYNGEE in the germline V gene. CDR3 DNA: TGTGCCAGCAGCAAAGGACAGCGACCCAACCAAGAGACCCAGTACTTC. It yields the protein CASSKGQRPNQETQYF.

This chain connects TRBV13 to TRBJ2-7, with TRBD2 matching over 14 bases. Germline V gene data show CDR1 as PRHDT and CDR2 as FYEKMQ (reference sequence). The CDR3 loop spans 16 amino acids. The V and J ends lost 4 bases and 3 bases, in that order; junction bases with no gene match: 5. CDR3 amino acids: CASSYGTSGRFYEQYF. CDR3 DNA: TGTGCCAGCAGCTATGGGACTAGCGGGAGATTCTACGAGCAGTACTTC.

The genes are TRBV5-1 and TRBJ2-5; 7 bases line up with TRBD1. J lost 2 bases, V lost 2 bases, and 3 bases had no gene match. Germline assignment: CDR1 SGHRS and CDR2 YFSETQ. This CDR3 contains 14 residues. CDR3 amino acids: CASSFPGQQETQYF. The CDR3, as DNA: TGCGCCAGCAGCTTCCCGGGACAGCAAGAGACCCAGTACTTC.

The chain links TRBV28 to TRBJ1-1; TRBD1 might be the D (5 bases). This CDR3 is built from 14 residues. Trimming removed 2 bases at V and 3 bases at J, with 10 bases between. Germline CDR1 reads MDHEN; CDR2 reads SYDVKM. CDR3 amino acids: CASSLIGGDTEAFF. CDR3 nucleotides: TGTGCCAGCAGTTTAATCGGGGGTGACACTGAAGCTTTCTTT.

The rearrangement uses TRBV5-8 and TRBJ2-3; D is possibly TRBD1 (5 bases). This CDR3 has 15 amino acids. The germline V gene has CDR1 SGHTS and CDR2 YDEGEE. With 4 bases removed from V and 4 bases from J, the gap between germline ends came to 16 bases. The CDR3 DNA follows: TGTGCCAGCAGCCGACTCCCACAGGACGCAGATACGCAGTATTTT. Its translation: CASSRLPQDADTQYF.

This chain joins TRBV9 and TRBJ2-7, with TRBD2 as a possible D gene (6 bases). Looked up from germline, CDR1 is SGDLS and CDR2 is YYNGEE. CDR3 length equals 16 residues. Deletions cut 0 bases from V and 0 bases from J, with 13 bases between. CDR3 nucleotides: TGTGCCAGCAGCGTAGGTGGCCGACTAGGCTCCTACGAGCAGTACTTC. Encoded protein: CASSVGGRLGSYEQYF.

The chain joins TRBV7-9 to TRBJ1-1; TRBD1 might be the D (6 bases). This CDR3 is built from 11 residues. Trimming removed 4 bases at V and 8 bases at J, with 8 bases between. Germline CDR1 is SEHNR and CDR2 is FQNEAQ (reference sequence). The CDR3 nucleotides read TGTGCCAGCAGCTATACAGGGGAAGCTTTCTTT. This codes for CASSYTGEAFF.

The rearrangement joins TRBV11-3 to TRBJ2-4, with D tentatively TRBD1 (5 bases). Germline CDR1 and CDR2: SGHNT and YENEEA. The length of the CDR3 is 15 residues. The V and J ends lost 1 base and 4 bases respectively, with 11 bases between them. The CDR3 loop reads CASSLVSDRKNIQYF. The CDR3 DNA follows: TGTGCCAGCAGCTTAGTTTCCGACAGAAAAAACATTCAGTACTTC.

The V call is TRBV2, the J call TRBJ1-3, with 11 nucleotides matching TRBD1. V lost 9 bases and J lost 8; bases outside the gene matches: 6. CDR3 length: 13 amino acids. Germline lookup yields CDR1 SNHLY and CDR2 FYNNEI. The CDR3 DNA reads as TGTGCCAGATCCGGGACAGGGGGGGACACCATATATTTT. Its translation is CARSGTGGDTIYF.

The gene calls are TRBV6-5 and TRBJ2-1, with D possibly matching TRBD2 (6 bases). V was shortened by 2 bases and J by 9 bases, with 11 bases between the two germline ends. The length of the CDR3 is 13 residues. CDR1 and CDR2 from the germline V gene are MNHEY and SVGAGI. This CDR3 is CASSYRGLSEQFF. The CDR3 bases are TGTGCCAGCAGTTACAGGGGACTTAGTGAGCAGTTCTTC.

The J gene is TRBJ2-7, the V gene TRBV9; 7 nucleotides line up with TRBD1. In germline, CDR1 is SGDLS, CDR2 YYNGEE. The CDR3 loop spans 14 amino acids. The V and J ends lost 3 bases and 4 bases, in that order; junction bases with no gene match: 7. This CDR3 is CASSERDSLYEQYF. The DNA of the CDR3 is TGTGCCAGCAGCGAGAGGGACAGCCTTTACGAGCAGTACTTC.

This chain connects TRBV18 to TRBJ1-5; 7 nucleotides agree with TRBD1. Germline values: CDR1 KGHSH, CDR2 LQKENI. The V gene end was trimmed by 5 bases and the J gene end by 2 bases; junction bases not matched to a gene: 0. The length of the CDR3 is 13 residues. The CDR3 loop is CASSDRGNQPQHF. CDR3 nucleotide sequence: TGTGCCAGCTCAGACAGGGGCAATCAGCCCCAGCATTTT.

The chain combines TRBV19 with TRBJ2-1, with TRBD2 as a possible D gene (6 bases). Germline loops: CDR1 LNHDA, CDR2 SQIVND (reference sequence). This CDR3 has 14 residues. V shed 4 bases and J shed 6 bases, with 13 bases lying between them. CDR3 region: CASSSGMRFNEQFF. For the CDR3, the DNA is TGTGCCAGTAGTAGCGGGATGCGGTTCAATGAGCAGTTCTTC.

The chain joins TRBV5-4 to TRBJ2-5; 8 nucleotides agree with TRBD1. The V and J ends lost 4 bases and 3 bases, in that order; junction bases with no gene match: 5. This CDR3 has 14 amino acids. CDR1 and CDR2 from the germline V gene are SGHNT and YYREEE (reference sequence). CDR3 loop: CASSPGQDKETQYF. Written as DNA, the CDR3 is TGTGCCAGCAGCCCGGGACAGGACAAAGAGACCCAGTACTTC.

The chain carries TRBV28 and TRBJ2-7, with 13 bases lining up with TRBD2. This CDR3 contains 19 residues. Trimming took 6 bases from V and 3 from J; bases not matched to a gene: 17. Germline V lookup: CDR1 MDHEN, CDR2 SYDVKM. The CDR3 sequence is CASSPLPGTSGINRYEQYF. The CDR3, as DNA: TGTGCCAGCAGCCCATTACCCGGGACTAGCGGGATCAACCGCTACGAGCAGTACTTC.

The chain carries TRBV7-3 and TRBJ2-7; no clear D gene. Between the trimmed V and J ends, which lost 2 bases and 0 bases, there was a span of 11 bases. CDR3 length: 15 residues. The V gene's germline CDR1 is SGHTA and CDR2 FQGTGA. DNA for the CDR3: TGTGCCAGCAGCTTATCAGGTTCTACCTCCTACGAGCAGTACTTC. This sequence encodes CASSLSGSTSYEQYF.

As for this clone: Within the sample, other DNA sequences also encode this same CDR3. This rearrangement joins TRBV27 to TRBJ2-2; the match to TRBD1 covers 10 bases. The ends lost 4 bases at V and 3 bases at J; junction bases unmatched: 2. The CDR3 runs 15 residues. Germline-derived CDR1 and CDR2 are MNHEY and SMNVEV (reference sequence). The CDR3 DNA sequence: TGTGCCAGCAGTTCGGACAGGGGGTACACCGGGGAGCTGTTTTTT. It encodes CASSSDRGYTGELFF.

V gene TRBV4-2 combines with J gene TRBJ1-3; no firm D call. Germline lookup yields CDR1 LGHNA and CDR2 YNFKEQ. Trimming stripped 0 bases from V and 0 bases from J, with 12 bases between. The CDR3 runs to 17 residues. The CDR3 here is CASSQESLLSSGNTIYF. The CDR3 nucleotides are TGTGCCAGCAGCCAAGAGTCCCTCTTGAGCTCTGGAAACACCATATATTTT.

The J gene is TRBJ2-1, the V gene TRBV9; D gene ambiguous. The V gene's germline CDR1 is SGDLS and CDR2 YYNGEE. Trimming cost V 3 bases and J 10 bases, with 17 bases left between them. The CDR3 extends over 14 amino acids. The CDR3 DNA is TGTGCCAGCAGCGGGAGCCCCCTGTTCGGGGAGCAGTTCTTC. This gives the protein CASSGSPLFGEQFF.

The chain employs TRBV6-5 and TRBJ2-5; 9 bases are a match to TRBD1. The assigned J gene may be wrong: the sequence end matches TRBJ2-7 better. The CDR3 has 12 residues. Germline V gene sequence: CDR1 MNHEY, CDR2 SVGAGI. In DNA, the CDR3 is TGTGCCAGCGTGGGACAGGGACTCGAGCAGTACTTC. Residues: CASVGQGLEQYF.

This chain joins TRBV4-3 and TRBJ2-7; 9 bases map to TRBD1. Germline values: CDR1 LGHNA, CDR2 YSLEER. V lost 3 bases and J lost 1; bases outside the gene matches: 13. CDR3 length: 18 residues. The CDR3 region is CASSQNPPGTGFSYEQYF. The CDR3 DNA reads TGCGCCAGCAGCCAGAATCCGCCCGGGACAGGGTTTTCCTACGAGCAGTACTTC.